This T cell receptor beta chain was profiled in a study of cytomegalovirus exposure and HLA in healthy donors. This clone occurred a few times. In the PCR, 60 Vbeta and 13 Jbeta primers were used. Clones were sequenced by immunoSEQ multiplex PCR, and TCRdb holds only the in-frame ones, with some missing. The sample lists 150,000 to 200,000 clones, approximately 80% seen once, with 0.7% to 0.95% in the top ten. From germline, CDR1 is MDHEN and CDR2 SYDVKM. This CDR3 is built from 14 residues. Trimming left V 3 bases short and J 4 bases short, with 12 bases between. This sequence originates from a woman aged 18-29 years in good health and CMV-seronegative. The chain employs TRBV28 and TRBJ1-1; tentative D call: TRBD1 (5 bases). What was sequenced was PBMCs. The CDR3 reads CASSLGGAGTEAFF. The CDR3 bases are TGTGCCAGCAGTTTGGGAGGGGCGGGCACTGAAGCTTTCTTT.